This TCR beta chain was identified during a study of T cell responses to AZD1222 COVID-19 vaccine. The CDR3 is 17 amino acids. The germline V and J ends were trimmed by 5 bases and 0 bases, with 17 bases remaining between them. Germline V CDR1 and CDR2: SEHNR, FQNEAQ (reference sequence). Second-dose groups at about 4 or about 12 weeks were pooled. Study-level points and caveats: The peak T cell response came first, and repertoires were sampled only after it. CD4 TCRs associated with vaccination spanned spike, dominating at 160-218 and 743-854. Two doses of AZD1222 preceded a rise in Spike-specific TCR breadth and depth.

This clone was observed a handful of times. Antigen unknown. Sequencing was performed with immunoSEQ multiplex PCR; in TCRdb, only in-frame clones are kept and a portion is missing. The data show 90,000 to 120,000 clones, around nine tenths seen once. This TCR was recovered from an adult who received the AZD1222 COVID-19 vaccine. Sequences were derived from peripheral blood, sampled 28 days after the second AZD1222 dose. The rearrangement links TRBV7-9 to TRBJ1-3; a possible D gene is TRBD1 (6 bases). CDR3 nucleotides: TGTGCCAGCAGCCCTCCTCTACAGGACAGCTCTGGAAACACCATATATTTT. It is translated as CASSPPLQDSSGNTIYF.